A single sample gave rise to the 15 T cell receptor beta chains below, sequenced in a study of T cell responses to AZD1222 COVID-19 vaccine. The protocol was immunoSEQ multiplex PCR, while the TCRdb copy is restricted to in-frame clones and leaves out a portion. The sample holds more than 95,000 clones, roughly 91% seen once. The sample in question was peripheral blood, obtained on day 0 of AZD1222 vaccination. These receptors were obtained from an adult in good health.

The chain combines TRBV27 with TRBJ2-2; D is tentatively TRBD1 or TRBD2 (5 bases each). Germline-derived CDR1 and CDR2 are MNHEY and SMNVEV (reference sequence). The CDR3 is 15 residues long. Trimming cost V 4 bases and J 7 bases, with 16 bases left between them. CDR3 in amino acids: CASSSAEGLGGELFF. Written as DNA, the CDR3 is TGTGCCAGCAGTTCAGCAGAGGGGCTGGGCGGGGAGCTGTTTTTT.

This chain connects TRBV28 to TRBJ1-6; a weak D match, TRBD1 (6 bases). Germline V gene sequence: CDR1 MDHEN, CDR2 SYDVKM. The CDR3 is made up of 14 amino acids. Trimming took 7 bases from V and 7 from J, leaving 14 bases between them. The CDR3 DNA is TGTGCCAGCACCCGTACCCAGGGGAATTCACCCCTCCACTTT. This gives the protein CASTRTQGNSPLHF.

This clone was seen once. This sequence joins TRBV7-2 and TRBJ1-2, with TRBD1 matching 7 bases. The V segment lost 1 base and the J segment 0 bases; nucleotides outside the gene matches: 2. Germline V CDR1 and CDR2: SGHTA, FQGNSA. There are 15 residues in the CDR3. The CDR3 reads CASSLGQGSNYGYTF. CDR3 nucleotide sequence: TGTGCCAGCAGCTTAGGACAGGGCTCTAACTATGGCTACACCTTC.

This clone was observed once. Written as DNA, the CDR3 is TGTGCCAGCAGTGACCGGGGAGACAATGAGCAGTTCTTC. Translated, it gives CASSDRGDNEQFF. The chain carries TRBV12-3 or TRBV12-4 and TRBJ2-1; D might be TRBD2 (5 bases). With 5 bases removed from V and 5 bases from J, the gap between germline ends came to 10 bases. CDR3 size: 13 residues.

The rearrangement joins TRBV7-3 to TRBJ2-1; 8 nucleotides agree with TRBD2. The CDR3 runs 15 residues. Per the germline V gene, CDR1 is SGHTA and CDR2 is FQGTGA. Germline trimming cut 2 bases from V and 3 bases from J; bases unmatched to any gene: 3. The CDR3 region has the DNA TGTGCCAGCAGCTTATCGGGAGGGAGCTACAATGAGCAGTTCTTC. It is translated as CASSLSGGSYNEQFF.

V gene TRBV5-1 combines with J gene TRBJ2-5; D unresolved. The CDR3 spans 14 residues. The germline V gene encodes CDR1 SGHRS and CDR2 YFSETQ. The V end was cut by 0 bases, the J end by 5 bases, with 11 bases between. In DNA, the CDR3 is TGCGCCAGCAGCTTGGATGGGGTGGGCGAGACCCAGTACTTC. Protein product: CASSLDGVGETQYF. Full variable domain (rest looked up from reference TRBV5-1 and TRBJ2-5): KAGVTQTPRYLIKTRGQQVTLSCSPISGHRSVSWYQQTPGQGLQFLFEYFSETQRNKGNFPGRFSGRQFSNSRSEMNVSTLELGDSALYLCASSLDGVGETQYFGPGTRLLVL.

The rearrangement links TRBV18 to TRBJ2-3; 13 nucleotides line up with TRBD2. This CDR3 has 14 amino acids. Germline CDR1 KGHSH, CDR2 LQKENI. V lost 4 bases and J lost 5; bases outside the gene matches: 0. DNA for the CDR3: TGTGCCAGCTCACGACTAGCGGGGGGAGATACGCAGTATTTT. It translates to CASSRLAGGDTQYF.

This chain connects TRBV10-2 to TRBJ2-3, with D hard to call. CDR3 size: 14 residues. The V gene lost 5 bases and the J gene lost 0 bases, with 9 bases spanning the gap. Germline-derived CDR1 and CDR2 are WSHSY and SAAADI. CDR3 sequence: CASSHGASTDTQYF. CDR3 bases: TGCGCCAGCAGTCACGGTGCTAGCACAGATACGCAGTATTTT.

J is TRBJ1-4 and V is TRBV27; TRBD1 is a possible D gene (6 bases). Germline V gives CDR1 MNHEY, CDR2 SMNVEV (reference sequence). V dropped 4 bases and J dropped 6 bases, with 15 bases sitting between them. The CDR3 spans 15 residues. The CDR3 DNA reads as TGTGCCAGCAGTTCCTCAGGGGTGATTGATGAAAAACTGTTTTTT. Residues: CASSSSGVIDEKLFF.

The chain recombines TRBV7-2 with TRBJ2-6; unclear D gene. The ends were cut back, 0 bases at V and 0 bases at J, with 3 bases in the middle. CDR1 SGHTA and CDR2 FQGNSA come from the germline V gene. The CDR3 has 15 residues. CDR3 loop: CASSLAFSGANVLTF. CDR3 sequence (DNA): TGTGCCAGCAGCTTAGCTTTCTCTGGGGCCAACGTCCTGACTTTC. The full variable domain, in which reference TRBV7-2 and TRBJ2-6 provide the parts outside the CDR3, is GAGVSQSPSNKVTEKGKDVELRCDPISGHTALYWYRQSLGQGLEFLIYFQGNSAPDKSGLPSDRFSAERTGGSVSTLTIQRTQQEDSAVYLCASSLAFSGANVLTFGAGSRLTVL.

The chain employs TRBV3-1 (or the pseudogene TRBV3-2) and TRBJ2-3; D uncertain. The V gene's germline CDR1 is LGHDT and CDR2 YNNKEL (reference sequence). Trimming shortened V by 1 base and J by 2 bases, and 16 bases separated the two germline ends. The CDR3 sequence is 17 residues long. The CDR3: CASSQVYDRAATDTQYF. CDR3 DNA sequence: TGTGCCAGCAGCCAAGTGTATGATAGGGCAGCCACAGATACGCAGTATTTT.

The chain combines TRBV10-2 with TRBJ1-5; D is unresolved. Germline V CDR1 and CDR2: WSHSY, SAAADI. The CDR3 contains 15 residues. Trimming shortened V by 0 bases and J by 3 bases, and 9 bases separated the two germline ends. In DNA, the CDR3 is TGCGCCAGCAGTGAGTCGCGACATCACAATCAGCCCCAGCATTTT. Protein product: CASSESRHHNQPQHF.

The chain joins TRBV7-8 to TRBJ2-1, with D possibly being TRBD2 (5 bases). The CDR3 has 15 residues. V shed 2 bases and J shed 7 bases, with 15 bases lying between them. In germline, CDR1 is SGHVS, CDR2 FQNEAQ. DNA of the CDR3: TGTGCCAGCAGCTTACCAGGACTGAGACTAAATGAGCAGTTCTTC. This gives the protein CASSLPGLRLNEQFF.

This rearrangement joins TRBV7-3 to TRBJ2-7; 9 bases are shared with TRBD2. The CDR3 sequence is 15 residues long. Germline assignment: CDR1 SGHTA and CDR2 FQGTGA. V lost 5 bases, J lost 0 bases, and 5 bases stayed unmatched. This CDR3 is CASSALAGSSYEQYF. DNA of the CDR3: TGTGCCAGCAGCGCCCTAGCGGGGAGCTCCTACGAGCAGTACTTC.

This sequence joins TRBV7-2 and TRBJ1-4; no reliable D call. From germline, CDR1 is SGHTA and CDR2 FQGNSA. With 1 base removed from V and 0 bases from J, the gap between germline ends came to 6 bases. This CDR3 spans 15 amino acids. This CDR3 reads CASSLGWATNEKLFF. The CDR3 DNA follows: TGTGCCAGCAGCTTAGGATGGGCAACTAATGAAAAACTGTTTTTT.